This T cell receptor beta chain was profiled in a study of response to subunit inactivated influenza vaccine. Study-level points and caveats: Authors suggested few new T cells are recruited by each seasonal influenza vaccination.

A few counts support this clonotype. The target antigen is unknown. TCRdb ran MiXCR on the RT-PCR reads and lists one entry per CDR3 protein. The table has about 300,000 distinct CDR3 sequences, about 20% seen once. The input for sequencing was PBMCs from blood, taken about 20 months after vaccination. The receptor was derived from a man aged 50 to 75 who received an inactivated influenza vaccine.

Here the CDR3 reads CASSQEGLLNEQFF. The CDR3 DNA follows: TGTGCCAGCAGCCAAGAGGGTTTACTTAATGAGCAGTTCTTC. The chain has TRBV4-2 and TRBJ2-1; no clear D. Germline-derived CDR1 and CDR2 are LGHNA and YNFKEQ. The CDR3 spans 14 residues. The V end was cut by 0 bases, the J end by 7 bases, with 10 bases between.